Detailed here is one T cell receptor beta chain. V lost 3 bases to trimming and J lost 6 bases, with 8 bases between them. Germline-derived CDR1 and CDR2 are LGHNT and FRNRAP. The CDR3 runs 12 residues. This sample stems from a study of technical replicates of blood from a handful of donors. Profiled with immunoSEQ multiplex PCR; TCRdb holds only in-frame clones, not every one. The sample holds tens of thousands of clones, around 95% seen once. The TCR originated in a human donor in good health. The rearrangement uses TRBV12-5 and TRBJ1-2, with D maybe TRBD1 (5 bases). Material for sequencing was T cells isolated from PBMCs. The CDR3 region is CASGFGGNGYTF. The CDR3 DNA reads TGTGCTAGTGGTTTTGGGGGGAATGGCTACACCTTC.